This is a list of T cell receptor beta chains from one sample in a study of blood T cells in healthy people across ages. TCRdb processed the 5' RACE reads anew with MiXCR; each CDR3 protein has one entry. The table shows fewer than 900,000 distinct CDR3 sequences, with about half occurring only once. Source material: blood. Receptors originate from a woman aged 55-69 years in good health. Both conserved end residues are part of each CDR3. Each record gives: CDR3 protein, CDR3 DNA, D gene, V gene, clone size, J gene. A D gene is named only where the DNA matches it firmly. Clone sizes are given selectively: once, few, many, or a class where the clone is expanded.

CASSPNSGTGLLAKNIQYF,TGTGCCAGCAGCCCCAACTCCGGGACAGGGCTACTAGCCAAAAACATTCAGTACTTC,TRBD1,TRBV7-2,few,TRBJ2-4
CASTIGPGPPSGANVLTF,TGTGCCAGCACCATAGGACCGGGCCCTCCATCTGGGGCCAACGTCCTGACTTTC,.,TRBV28,.,TRBJ2-6
CSVQTGSNYGYTF,TGCAGCGTGCAGACAGGGAGCAACTATGGCTACACCTTC,TRBD1,TRBV29-1,.,TRBJ1-2
CASSHTSGAIQETQYF,TGCGCCAGCAGCCACACTAGCGGCGCGATTCAAGAGACCCAGTACTTC,TRBD2,TRBV5-1,few,TRBJ2-5
CASSSSFGYEQYF,TGTGCCAGCAGCTCCAGTTTCGGGTACGAGCAGTACTTC,.,TRBV7-3,many,TRBJ2-7
CASSLSWSGMSNEQFF,TGTGCCAGCAGTTTAAGTTGGAGCGGGATGAGCAATGAGCAGTTCTTC,TRBD2,TRBV12-3/TRBV12-4,.,TRBJ2-1
CASRRLAGGADTQYF,TGTGCCAGCAGAAGACTAGCGGGAGGTGCAGATACGCAGTATTTT,TRBD2,TRBV28,few,TRBJ2-3
CASRPPRQRYGYTF,TGTGCCAGCAGACCTCCGCGACAGCGCTATGGCTACACCTTC,.,TRBV6-5,few,TRBJ1-2
CSVVGASPGSSETQYF,TGCAGCGTTGTCGGAGCTAGCCCGGGGTCATCAGAGACCCAGTACTTC,.,TRBV29-1,.,TRBJ2-5
CASTLDRAGYTF,TGTGCCAGCACCTTAGACAGGGCTGGCTACACCTTC,TRBD1,TRBV5-6,.,TRBJ1-2
CASRLGLDTQYF,TGCGCCAGCAGACTAGGGCTAGATACGCAGTATTTT,.,TRBV5-1,.,TRBJ2-3
CASSYSGQSNYGYTF,TGTGCCAGCAGTTACTCGGGGCAGAGTAACTATGGCTACACCTTC,.,TRBV6-5,few,TRBJ1-2
CSARPRTSGSRNEQFF,TGCAGTGCTAGACCCCGGACTAGCGGGAGTCGGAATGAGCAGTTCTTC,TRBD2,TRBV20-1,few,TRBJ2-1
CASSPWTGTETDTQYF,TGTGCCAGCAGCCCTTGGACTGGGACCGAGACAGATACGCAGTATTTT,.,TRBV11-2,.,TRBJ2-3
CASSLTAGNYGYTF,TGTGCCAGCAGCTTAACGGCAGGGAACTATGGCTACACCTTC,.,TRBV7-3,.,TRBJ1-2
CATSDAPGAGTDKTYNEQFF,TGTGCCACCAGTGACGCTCCGGGGGCAGGGACTGATAAAACCTACAATGAGCAGTTCTTC,.,TRBV24-1,.,TRBJ2-1
CSVEEEWGRGYTF,TGCAGCGTTGAAGAAGAATGGGGGAGAGGCTACACCTTC,.,TRBV29-1,.,TRBJ1-2
CASSRGLAGEGVAKNIQYF,TGTGCCAGCAGTAGAGGACTAGCGGGCGAAGGGGTAGCCAAAAACATTCAGTACTTC,TRBD2,TRBV28,.,TRBJ2-4
CASSHRGGGEQYF,TGTGCCAGCAGTCACAGGGGAGGGGGCGAGCAGTACTTC,.,TRBV14,few,TRBJ2-7
CSARYREDYGYTF,TGCAGTGCTAGATACAGGGAGGACTATGGCTACACCTTC,.,TRBV20-1,.,TRBJ1-2
CASSPTGTGLWDTQYF,TGTGCCAGCAGCCCTACCGGGACAGGGCTTTGGGATACGCAGTATTTT,TRBD1,TRBV27,few,TRBJ2-3
CASSQVFGGGLSYEQYF,TGTGCCAGCAGCCAAGTCTTTGGCGGGGGCCTATCCTACGAGCAGTACTTC,.,TRBV4-2,.,TRBJ2-7
CASSRSDNFGYTF,TGTGCCAGCAGCCGATCGGACAATTTCGGCTACACCTTC,.,TRBV2,.,TRBJ1-2
CASSPPSGAETQYF,TGTGCCAGCAGCCCACCGTCGGGGGCGGAGACCCAGTACTTC,.,TRBV7-6,.,TRBJ2-5
CASSLASGRAGQFF,TGTGCCAGCAGTTTGGCTAGCGGGAGGGCGGGGCAGTTCTTC,TRBD2,TRBV27,once,TRBJ2-1
CSARVSGRPTYEQYF,TGCAGTGCTAGAGTAAGCGGGAGGCCTACGTACGAGCAGTACTTC,TRBD2,TRBV20-1,.,TRBJ2-7
CASSRSTYGYTF,TGTGCCAGCAGCCGCTCGACCTATGGCTACACCTTC,.,TRBV2,.,TRBJ1-2
CASSAGGHRSYEQYF,TGTGCCAGCAGCGCTGGGGGACATCGGTCCTACGAGCAGTACTTC,.,TRBV7-9,few,TRBJ2-7
CASSPVRPGANVLTF,TGTGCCAGCAGTCCCGTGAGGCCTGGGGCCAACGTCCTGACTTTC,.,TRBV6-6,.,TRBJ2-6
CASKVRGRTYEQYF,TGTGCCAGCAAGGTGCGGGGAAGAACCTACGAGCAGTACTTC,.,TRBV27,.,TRBJ2-7
CSVVGGRFPYEQYF,TGCAGCGTTGTAGGGGGCCGTTTCCCCTACGAGCAGTACTTC,TRBD1,TRBV29-1,many,TRBJ2-7
CSARLATDEQFF,TGCAGTGCTAGACTAGCTACGGATGAGCAGTTCTTC,.,TRBV20-1,few,TRBJ2-1
CASSQDWGGRSYEQYF,TGCGCCAGCAGCCAAGATTGGGGGGGAAGGTCCTACGAGCAGTACTTC,TRBD2,TRBV4-3,few,TRBJ2-7
CASSTLRRGGTDTQYF,TGTGCCAGCAGCACCTTGAGGCGGGGAGGCACAGATACGCAGTATTTT,.,TRBV2,.,TRBJ2-3
CASRHLSRDRYEQYF,TGTGCCAGCAGGCACCTGTCGAGGGATAGGTACGAGCAGTACTTC,.,TRBV27,.,TRBJ2-7
CASSSGDGRATQYF,TGTGCCAGCAGCTCCGGGGACGGGAGGGCTACGCAGTATTTT,TRBD2,TRBV6-6,.,TRBJ2-3
CAISGEGRTGNNEQYF,TGTGCCATCAGTGGTGAGGGGAGGACGGGAAACAATGAGCAGTACTTC,.,TRBV10-3,once,TRBJ2-7
CASSPPYRSTDTQYF,TGCGCCAGCAGCCCCCCCTACCGAAGCACAGATACGCAGTATTTT,.,TRBV4-1,.,TRBJ2-3
CASSLHITNTGELFF,TGTGCCAGCAGCTTACATATAACGAACACCGGGGAGCTGTTTTTT,.,TRBV7-2,.,TRBJ2-2
CASSISGETQYF,TGTGCCAGTAGTATTTCTGGTGAGACCCAGTACTTC,.,TRBV19,.,TRBJ2-5
CSAREWGNSRGYTF,TGCAGTGCTAGAGAATGGGGGAACAGTCGGGGCTACACCTTC,.,TRBV20-1,.,TRBJ1-2
CASSLPRQFQETQYF,TGTGCCAGCAGCCTGCCACGACAGTTCCAAGAGACCCAGTACTTC,.,TRBV28,.,TRBJ2-5
CASSPLGTDNYGYTF,TGTGCCAGCAGTCCGCTCGGGACGGACAACTATGGCTACACCTTC,.,TRBV27,once,TRBJ1-2
CASRAWGITTEAFF,TGTGCCAGCAGGGCGTGGGGCATAACCACTGAAGCTTTCTTT,.,TRBV27,once,TRBJ1-1
CSESAMNTEAFF,TGCAGCGAGTCGGCGATGAACACTGAAGCTTTCTTT,.,TRBV20-1,.,TRBJ1-1
CASSLGFRDREVEQYF,TGTGCCAGCAGCTTAGGGTTCCGGGACAGGGAGGTCGAGCAGTACTTC,TRBD1,TRBV13,.,TRBJ2-7
CSARGGIEQYF,TGCAGTGCTAGAGGGGGGATCGAGCAGTACTTC,.,TRBV20-1,.,TRBJ2-7
CATSNQDRVGGYTF,TGTGCCACCAGTAATCAGGACAGGGTCGGTGGCTACACCTTC,TRBD1,TRBV24-1,few,TRBJ1-2
CASSLGLTETQYF,TGTGCCAGCAGTTTGGGACTAACAGAGACCCAGTACTTC,TRBD2,TRBV28,.,TRBJ2-5
CASRGPRNEQFF,TGTGCCAGCCGAGGGCCTCGGAATGAGCAGTTCTTC,.,TRBV12-3/TRBV12-4,.,TRBJ2-1
CSARAAGEVAAFF,TGCAGTGCTAGAGCTGCCGGGGAAGTGGCAGCTTTCTTT,.,TRBV20-1,.,TRBJ1-1
CASRSGTEVHYGYTF,TGTGCCAGCAGGTCCGGGACAGAGGTACACTATGGCTACACCTTC,TRBD1,TRBV12-3/TRBV12-4,.,TRBJ1-2
CASSIKVGATGELFF,TGTGCCAGCTCCATAAAGGTTGGGGCGACCGGGGAGCTGTTTTTT,.,TRBV7-8,few,TRBJ2-2
CSAFSSGRAYNEQFF,TGCAGTGCTTTCTCTAGCGGGAGAGCCTACAATGAGCAGTTCTTC,TRBD2,TRBV20-1,.,TRBJ2-1
CASSSPGTGIPYEQYF,TGTGCCAGCAGCTCGCCTGGGACAGGGATCCCCTACGAGCAGTACTTC,TRBD1,TRBV7-9,few,TRBJ2-7
CASEFVERTQYF,TGTGCCAGCGAGTTTGTGGAACGTACGCAGTATTTT,.,TRBV7-9,.,TRBJ2-3
CASSLSLAGAREQYF,TGTGCCAGCAGCTTATCGCTAGCGGGTGCTCGCGAGCAGTACTTC,TRBD2,TRBV7-2,.,TRBJ2-7
CASSPRTAPLGDGYTF,TGTGCCAGCAGCCCCCGGACAGCTCCTCTGGGCGATGGCTACACCTTC,.,TRBV7-9,few,TRBJ1-2
CSARQDSTDTQYF,TGCAGTGCCCGGCAGGACAGCACAGATACGCAGTATTTT,.,TRBV20-1,few,TRBJ2-3
CSAHPTSGRRDEQFF,TGCAGTGCTCATCCTACTAGCGGGAGACGGGATGAGCAGTTCTTC,TRBD2,TRBV20-1,.,TRBJ2-1